Shown below are 5 T cell receptor beta chains from a single sample sequenced in a study of blood T cell repertoires in COVID-19. Clones were read by immunoSEQ multiplex PCR, and TCRdb kept only the in-frame ones, dropping some. Of tens of thousands of clones in the sample, nearly 90% were seen once. Sequenced sample: peripheral blood. The receptors derive from a man between 65 and 85 years old with active COVID-19.

The chain uses TRBV5-6 and TRBJ2-1, with D possibly being TRBD1 (6 bases). The CDR3 sequence is 17 residues long. Germline V gene data show CDR1 as SGHDT and CDR2 as YYEEEE. Deletions cut 4 bases from V and 2 bases from J, with 19 bases between. The CDR3 spells CASSGPSPNRAYNEQFF. The DNA for the CDR3 is TGTGCCAGCAGCGGGCCATCCCCGAACAGGGCCTACAATGAGCAGTTCTTC.

V gene TRBV7-2 combines with J gene TRBJ2-7; weak D call: TRBD2 (5 bases). CDR1 is SGHTA, CDR2 FQGNSA, per germline. The CDR3 extends over 14 amino acids. The ends were cut back, 3 bases at V and 1 base at J, with 10 bases in the middle. The CDR3 loop reads CASSFLEGSYEQYF. CDR3 DNA: TGTGCCAGCAGCTTCCTAGAGGGATCCTACGAGCAGTACTTC.

This clone was recorded only once. J is TRBJ2-7 and V is TRBV5-6, with a possible D match to TRBD2 (5 bases). CDR1 and CDR2 from the germline V gene are SGHDT and YYEEEE. The CDR3 spans 16 residues. V was pared by 1 base and J by 0 bases, with 14 bases between. The CDR3 region has the DNA TGTGCCAGCAGCTTGCGGGAAGGGAGCCTCTCCTACGAGCAGTACTTC. Translation gives CASSLREGSLSYEQYF.

V and J are TRBV19 and TRBJ2-1; 7 positions match TRBD2. J lost 4 bases, V lost 3 bases, and 6 bases had no gene match. Germline V gives CDR1 LNHDA, CDR2 SQIVND (reference sequence). This CDR3 spans 15 amino acids. The CDR3 bases are TGTGCCAGTAGTATGTTAGCGGGTCAATACAATGAGCAGTTCTTC. Its protein is CASSMLAGQYNEQFF.

DNA for the CDR3: TGTGCCAGTACCCTCCAGGGGACTGGAAACACCATATATTTT. It encodes CASTLQGTGNTIYF. The V call is TRBV19, the J call TRBJ1-3, with a possible D match to TRBD1 (6 bases). The V end lost 7 bases, the J end lost 2 bases, and 12 bases lay between the germline ends. Germline V gene sequence: CDR1 LNHDA, CDR2 SQIVND (reference sequence). This CDR3 region has 14 residues.